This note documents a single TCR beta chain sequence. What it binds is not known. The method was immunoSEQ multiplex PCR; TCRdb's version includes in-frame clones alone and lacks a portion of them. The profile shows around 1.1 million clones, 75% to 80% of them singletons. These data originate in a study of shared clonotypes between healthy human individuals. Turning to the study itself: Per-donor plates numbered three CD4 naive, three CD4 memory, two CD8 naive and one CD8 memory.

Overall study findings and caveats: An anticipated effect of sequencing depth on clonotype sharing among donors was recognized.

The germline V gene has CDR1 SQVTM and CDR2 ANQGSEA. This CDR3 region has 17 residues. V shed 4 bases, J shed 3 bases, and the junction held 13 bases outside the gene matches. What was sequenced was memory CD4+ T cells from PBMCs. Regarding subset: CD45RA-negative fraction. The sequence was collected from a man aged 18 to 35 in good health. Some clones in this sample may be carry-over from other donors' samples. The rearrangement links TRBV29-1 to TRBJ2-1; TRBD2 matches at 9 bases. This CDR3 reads CSVGLLNSGRVYNEQFF. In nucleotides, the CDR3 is TGCAGCGTTGGCCTACTAAATAGCGGGAGAGTCTACAATGAGCAGTTCTTC.